This TCR beta chain stems from a study of beta chain features in type 1 diabetes (dated by TCRdb to the late 2010s). Regarding the research as a whole: No differences in mean age, gender distribution, total cell number or subset yield were found between patients and healthy donors. The study compared the TCRB repertoires of sorted circulating CD4+ T cell subsets in recently diagnosed type 1 diabetes patients with those in matched healthy donors. A total of about 100 million sorted cells were examined across all samples, and RNA yield correlated strongly with the number of cells per subset. Naive and central memory subsets were obtained from all 30 or so donors, but regulatory and stem cell-like memory subsets were isolated from only 8 patients and roughly eight healthy donors.

From each donor, a single peripheral blood sample of around 120 mL on average was drawn into heparinised tubes. A BD FACSAria II was used to sort naive, central memory, regulatory and stem cell-like memory CD4+ T cells with a panel that included CD45RO, CCR7, CD25, CD127, CD95 and CD27. All sorted populations exceeded 95% purity. PBMCs were isolated immediately by Lymphoprep density gradient centrifugation and stained directly without culture. So that batch effects would be minimized, each experiment stained and sorted samples in pairs, pairing one healthy donor with one patient. The investigation overall reported the following: Fewer insertions and more nucleotide deletions at VDJ recombination sites were observed in patients with type 1 diabetes, implying thymic rearrangement abnormalities. Sequencing cDNA rather than genomic DNA could over-represent highly expressing activated cells, although activation and CD3 levels did not differ between groups. HLA sub-analyses involved small numbers of individuals, so any influence of HLA type on TCRB rearrangement remained unresolved. PCR might favor shorter templates, but patient and control samples were amplified and corrected together, so any skew would affect both groups equally. The naive, central memory and regulatory TCRB repertoires appeared to resemble one another more closely among patients than among healthy donors. In all four CD4+ subsets, TCRB CDR3 length was moderately but significantly shorter in type 1 diabetes patients.

Taken from cysteine to phenylalanine, the CDR3 has 15 residues. The retained sequence is limited to the CDR3, 45 bases, with the frame set at the first base. CDR1 and CDR2 were assigned from the germline V gene as SGDLS and YYNGEE. Trimming accounts for 5 bases at V and 0 bases at J, while the number of junction bases matched to no gene is 4. This clone was found a few times. Its antigen is currently not known. Base qualities are missing; no much larger clone stands one base away. The entire isolated RNA was reverse transcribed using the High Capacity cDNA Reverse Transcription Kit, and thus expressed TCRB transcripts were sequenced. Deep immunoSEQ sequencing was applied to naive, central memory and regulatory T cell samples, giving an average of about 3.6 million total reads per sample. Sorted cells were lysed in RLT buffer, and RNA was extracted using DNase-treated RNeasy Micro or Mini kits according to cell number. To prevent cross-contamination, each cell subset was processed individually, whereas patient and healthy donor samples were processed jointly. Using the immunoSEQ multiplex PCR, TCRB sequences were amplified from cDNA into 87-bp fragments spanning the CDR3 region. Sequencing of the amplicons was performed on the Illumina HiSeq platform. The authors processed their data as follows. Synthetic template baselines were used to correct PCR bias computationally, reads within Hamming distance 2 were collapsed together, and singletons that could not be merged were discarded. By aligning reads against IMGT, V, D and J genes, CDR3 length, and insertions or deletions at six rearrangement sites were assigned. Within each subset, clonotype counts were normalized to sorted cell number, after which true diversity and Gini coefficients were computed with the tcR R package. Repertoire sharing was quantified using the overlap coefficient calculated on TCRB nucleotide sequences. As stored in TCRdb, this immuneACCESS dataset retains in-frame rearrangements with V and J assigned. A fraction of the clones does not appear; measured against another copy, unresolved V genes explain less than half of the discrepancy, and the remainder lacks a known reason. V, J and clone size are taken as reported in that table, and D and trimming were inferred from the DNA itself. A total of about 180,000 clones appear in this sample, about an eighth of them only once. Less than 0.7% of the sample lies in the top ten.

The TCR comes from a young woman in good health. The V gene is TRBV9 and the J gene is TRBJ1-2; 10 central nucleotides agree with TRBD1. The sequenced sample was central memory CD4+ T cells from blood. The CDR3 protein is CASSGTGASNYGYTF. The sequenced DNA: TGTGCCAGCAGTGGGACAGGGGCGTCTAACTATGGCTACACCTTC. Where the CDR3 stops, the reference TRBV9 and TRBJ1-2 genes take over; the full variable domain is DSGVTQTPKHLITATGQRVTLRCSPRSGDLSVYWYQQSLDQGLQFLIQYYNGEERAKGNILERFSAQQFPDLHSELNLSSLELGDSALYFCASSGTGASNYGYTFGSGTRLTVV.